This T cell receptor beta chain was retrieved from a study of somatic mutations in cytotoxic T cells in rheumatoid arthritis. Overall study findings and caveats: In about an eighth of the roughly 65 patients, the largest CD8+ clone exceeded 20% of CD8+ cells.

Germline CDR1 and CDR2: SQVTM and ANQGSEA. Trimming removed 0 bases from V and 0 bases from J, with 8 bases in between. The CDR3 runs to 14 residues. Comprising roughly 58% females and having a median age of roughly 58 years (range roughly 20-70), blood donors constituted the healthy controls. Researchers isolated CD4+ and CD8+ cells by positive magnetic bead selection and then checked their purity by flow cytometry. This clone occurred a few times. Its antigen remains unknown. TCRdb keeps only in-frame clones here, not all; method: immunoSEQ multiplex PCR. Altogether about 26,000 clones are present, roughly 82% being singletons, with the ten largest covering around 5%.

The sequencing input was CD8+ T cells sorted from blood. The chain recombines TRBV29-1 with TRBJ1-1; D not certain. The clonotype originates from a man aged 50 to 60 in good health. This CDR3 is CSVEDWTVNTEAFF. CDR3 sequence (DNA): TGCAGCGTTGAAGATTGGACGGTGAACACTGAAGCTTTCTTT.